This T cell receptor (beta chain) was retrieved from a study of T cells in Graves' hyperthyroidism and ophthalmopathy. The germline V gene encodes CDR1 LGHDT and CDR2 YNNKEL (reference sequence). The CDR3 has 14 amino acids. V lost 6 bases, J lost 1 base, and 12 bases lay in between. The TCR beta CDR3 regions underwent amplification using RNA transcripts as the source. First-round RT-PCR of the TCR CDR3 relied on the HTBI primer set. Via MiXCR, TCRdb re-called the multiplex PCR reads, giving one row per CDR3 protein. The sample includes 730,000 or so distinct CDR3 sequences, approximately 19% seen only once; the top ten take approximately 16%. This clonotype has a count of ten or more.

This clonotype was obtained from a woman aged 45-59 years with Graves' hyperthyroidism that later progressed to Graves' ophthalmopathy. Sequenced sample: blood. The chain is built from TRBV3-1 and TRBJ1-1; D is undetermined. CDR3 nucleotides: TGTGCCAGCAGGGAAGCTACTTCGAACACTGAAGCTTTCTTT. Translated, it gives CASREATSNTEAFF.